This passage covers 27 T cell receptor beta chains from one sample sequenced in a study of T-cell reconstitution after alpha-beta-depleted transplantation in children. Unique molecular identifiers featured in how the TCRbeta library was prepared. A single record per CDR3 protein comes from TCRdb applying MiXCR to the PCR reads. The table shows about 610,000 distinct CDR3 sequences, with about 11% occurring only once. The source was PBMCs from the stem cell graft donor, collected from the stem cell graft. The source is a human donor who donated a stem cell graft to a child with acute myeloid leukemia.

This clonotype came up many times. The chain combines TRBV5-6 with TRBJ2-3; TRBD2 aligns across 10 bases. Germline assignment: CDR1 SGHDT and CDR2 YYEEEE. J lost 5 bases, V lost 9 bases, and 9 bases had no gene match. The CDR3 sequence is 14 residues long. The CDR3 loop reads CATTSGRAVDTQYF. The CDR3 bases are TGTGCCACCACGAGCGGGAGGGCCGTAGATACGCAGTATTTT.

The chain is built from TRBV12-3 or TRBV12-4 and TRBJ1-5; 8 bases are a match to TRBD1. CDR3 length: 15 amino acids. V shed 8 bases and J 3 bases; nucleotides not matched to a gene: 9. As DNA, the CDR3 is TGTGCCAGCGTCCGACAGGGGCTACACAATCAGCCCCAGCATTTT. Its translation: CASVRQGLHNQPQHF.

There are many counts of this clonotype. The chain joins TRBV29-1 to TRBJ2-1, with TRBD2 matching over 10 bases. Germline assignment: CDR1 SQVTM and CDR2 ANQGSEA. V gave up 8 bases and J gave up 8 bases; unmatched junction bases: 12. The CDR3 consists of 14 residues. The CDR3 sequence: CSYQIGTSADEQFF. CDR3 nucleotide sequence: TGCAGCTATCAAATAGGGACTAGCGCAGATGAGCAGTTCTTC.

This clonotype was counted ten times or more. The CDR3 bases are TGTGCCAGCAGAAATACAGGGTCGGGTCAGCCCCAGCATTTT. This encodes CASRNTGSGQPQHF. This sequence joins TRBV28 and TRBJ1-5; D is perhaps TRBD1 (6 bases). Trimming pared 6 bases from V and 6 bases from J, leaving 15 bases between. Germline V gene sequence: CDR1 MDHEN, CDR2 SYDVKM. The CDR3 loop spans 14 amino acids.

This clonotype has a handful of counts. Here the CDR3 reads CASSSSGPGNYGYTF. For the CDR3, the DNA is TGTGCCAGCAGTTCCTCGGGTCCGGGGAACTATGGCTACACCTTC. The rearrangement joins TRBV28 to TRBJ1-2; no clear D gene. CDR3 length: 15 residues. Between the trimmed V and J ends, which lost 4 bases and 2 bases, there was a span of 14 bases. CDR1 and CDR2 from the germline V gene are MDHEN and SYDVKM.

A few counts support this clonotype. CDR3 coding DNA: TGTGCCAGCAGCGTAGATGGACAGGGGATCACTGAAGCTTTCTTT. Its translation is CASSVDGQGITEAFF. V is TRBV9 and J is TRBJ1-1, with TRBD1 identical over 9 bases. This CDR3 region has 15 residues. CDR1 SGDLS and CDR2 YYNGEE come from the germline V gene. The V and J ends lost 0 bases and 4 bases, in that order; junction bases with no gene match: 4.

The CDR3 reads CASSPADGARAAPSIQYF. In DNA, the CDR3 is TGTGCCAGCAGCCCGGCGGACGGAGCCAGGGCCGCACCAAGCATTCAGTACTTC. This chain uses TRBV7-3 with TRBJ2-4; maybe TRBD1 (5 bases). Trimming cost V 5 bases and J 9 bases, with 29 bases left between them. The CDR3 is 18 amino acids. From germline, CDR1 is SGHTA and CDR2 FQGTGA.

This clonotype showed up just a few times. The chain has TRBV7-2 and TRBJ2-5; unclear D gene. Trimming took off 2 bases at V and 5 bases at J, with 12 bases between the two ends. Germline-derived CDR1 and CDR2 are SGHTA and FQGNSA. The CDR3 spans 14 residues. DNA of the CDR3: TGTGCCAGCAGCTTATTGTCTAGGGCGGAGACCCAGTACTTC. It is translated as CASSLLSRAETQYF.

V usage is TRBV12-3 or TRBV12-4 and J usage is TRBJ1-5, with 9 nucleotides matching TRBD1. V lost 5 bases and J lost 6; bases outside the gene matches: 8. The CDR3 length is 15 residues. The CDR3 sequence is CASSHRDREVQPQHF. The CDR3 region has the DNA TGTGCCAGCAGTCACCGGGACAGGGAGGTTCAGCCCCAGCATTTT.

This clonotype occurred many times. DNA for the CDR3: TGTGCCAGCAGCCCCCCGGGGAGGGGTCCCTATTACAATGAGCAGTTCTTC. It codes for CASSPPGRGPYYNEQFF. The chain joins TRBV6-2 or TRBV6-3 to TRBJ2-1; the match to TRBD2 covers 7 bases. The CDR3 totals 17 residues. The V and J ends lost 6 bases and 4 bases, in that order; junction bases with no gene match: 15. Germline CDR1 reads MNHEY; CDR2 reads SVGEGT.

This clonotype was seen a handful of times. The chain couples TRBV14 to TRBJ2-2; D gene unclear. Germline V gives CDR1 SGHDN, CDR2 FVKESK. This CDR3 region has 14 residues. V lost 1 base and J lost 7, with 10 bases in between. The CDR3 region has the DNA TGTGCCAGCAGCCAAGTGCGTCAGCTCGGGGAGCTGTTTTTT. Translation: CASSQVRQLGELFF.

The chain carries TRBV20-1 and TRBJ2-3; D is perhaps TRBD1 or TRBD2 (5 bases each). The ends were cut back, 2 bases at V and 1 base at J, with 10 bases in the middle. This CDR3 spans 14 amino acids. Germline CDR1 DFQATT, CDR2 SNEGSKA (reference sequence). Here the CDR3 reads CSARWGKRTDTQYF. The CDR3 DNA is TGCAGTGCTAGATGGGGGAAGCGCACAGATACGCAGTATTTT.

This clonotype was counted ten times or more. The rearrangement joins TRBV29-1 to TRBJ2-7; either TRBD1 or TRBD2 may fit D (7 bases each). V was shortened by 4 bases and J by 2 bases, with 9 bases between the two germline ends. The CDR3 contains 12 residues. CDR1 SQVTM and CDR2 ANQGSEA come from the germline V gene. CDR3 loop: CSVAGGAYEQYF. DNA of the CDR3: TGCAGCGTTGCAGGGGGGGCCTACGAGCAGTACTTC.

This chain links TRBV7-3 with TRBJ2-1; 10 bases agree with TRBD2. Germline CDR1 and CDR2: SGHTA and FQGTGA. The CDR3 runs 15 residues. The trim removed 5 bases at V and 12 bases at J, leaving 13 bases unmatched. Written as DNA, the CDR3 is TGTGCCAGCAGCCAAACTAGCGGGACCACGCAGCGGCAGTTCTTC. This encodes CASSQTSGTTQRQFF.

The rearrangement uses TRBV28 and TRBJ1-1, with a weak D call TRBD1 (6 bases). From germline, CDR1 is MDHEN and CDR2 SYDVKM. The CDR3 covers 12 residues. The germline V and J ends were trimmed by 5 bases and 3 bases, with 7 bases remaining between them. The CDR3 loop is CASSQGYTEAFF. The DNA for the CDR3 is TGTGCCAGCAGTCAGGGGTACACTGAAGCTTTCTTT.

This clonotype was recorded a few times. The J gene is TRBJ2-2, the V gene TRBV5-1; D call uncertain. Per germline, CDR1 SGHRS and CDR2 YFSETQ. The CDR3 has 13 residues. Trimming shortened V by 3 bases and J by 1 base, and 4 bases separated the two germline ends. CDR3 in amino acids: CASSSMNTGELFF. In DNA, the CDR3 is TGCGCCAGCAGCTCGATGAACACCGGGGAGCTGTTTTTT.

This clonotype was counted only a few times. The rearrangement uses TRBV12-3 or TRBV12-4 and TRBJ2-2; no definite D call. Trimming pared 5 bases from V and 2 bases from J, leaving 9 bases between. There are 14 residues in the CDR3. The CDR3 nucleotides read TGTGCCAGCAGTCCAAGATTCAACACCGGGGAGCTGTTTTTT. Amino acid sequence: CASSPRFNTGELFF.

This clonotype occurred a few times. V is TRBV4-1 and J is TRBJ2-3; TRBD1 might be the D (6 bases). The germline gives CDR1 MGHRA, CDR2 YSYEKL. The V gene lost 0 bases and the J gene lost 15 bases, with 16 bases spanning the gap. The CDR3 contains 13 residues. CDR3 sequence (DNA): TGCGCCAGCAGCCAAGAGGGTCTACAGGGAGACTATTTT. Its protein product is CASSQEGLQGDYF.

The chain recombines TRBV19 with TRBJ1-5; D uncertain. Germline lookup yields CDR1 LNHDA and CDR2 SQIVND (reference sequence). CDR3 length: 14 residues. V lost 1 base, J lost 7 bases, and 11 bases lay in between. In DNA, the CDR3 is TGTGCCAGTAGTATAGTCGGGGTAGGGCAGCCCCAGCATTTT. Translation gives CASSIVGVGQPQHF.

This chain connects TRBV20-1 to TRBJ2-5; 12 nucleotides line up with TRBD1. This CDR3 has 15 amino acids. V gave up 5 bases and J gave up 4 bases; unmatched junction bases: 8. In germline, CDR1 is DFQATT, CDR2 SNEGSKA (reference sequence). The CDR3 DNA reads as TGCAGTGCTTTACCGGGACAGGGGGCGACAGAGACCCAGTACTTC. It specifies CSALPGQGATETQYF.

This clonotype was counted at least ten times. The V call is TRBV6-2 or TRBV6-3, the J call TRBJ2-7; D is uncertain. The CDR3 runs to 14 residues. Trimming took 7 bases from V and 2 from J, leaving 15 bases between them. The germline gives CDR1 MNHEY, CDR2 SVGEGT. The CDR3 region has the DNA TGTGCCAGCACCCGAACCTTTGGGCCCTACGAGCAGTACTTC. Translated: CASTRTFGPYEQYF.

About this clonotype itself: A clone one base away is much larger, so this may be a read error. The rearrangement links TRBV28 to TRBJ1-1, with D perhaps matching TRBD1 (5 bases). There are 13 residues in the CDR3. The V gene's germline CDR1 is MDHEN and CDR2 SYDVKM. Here the CDR3 reads CASSLPPGTEALF. The CDR3 bases are TGTGCCAGCAGTTTGCCCCCAGGGACTGAAGCTCTCTTT.

This clonotype was found many times. The V gene is TRBV6-2 or TRBV6-3, the J gene TRBJ1-1, with D possibly matching TRBD1 (5 bases). The CDR3 length is 15 residues. Trimming left V 4 bases short and J 2 bases short, with 14 bases between. Germline V lookup: CDR1 MNHEY, CDR2 SVGEGT. CDR3 nucleotides: TGTGCCAGCAGTTCCCTCGGGGGGAGAAACACTGAAGCTTTCTTT. Amino acids: CASSSLGGRNTEAFF.

The CDR3 region has the DNA TGCAGTGCGGCCTCGGGGTACGAGCAGTACTTC. This translates into CSAASGYEQYF. V is TRBV20-1 and J is TRBJ2-7; weak D call: TRBD2 (5 bases). CDR1 is DFQATT and CDR2 is SNEGSKA in the germline V gene (reference sequence). The V and J ends lost 6 bases and 4 bases respectively, with 10 bases between them. The CDR3 spans 11 residues.

In its sample, this clonotype was seen many times. The CDR3 protein is CASTTSGAVNEQFF. The CDR3 DNA is TGTGCCAGCACTACGTCGGGGGCGGTCAATGAGCAGTTCTTC. The chain links TRBV12-3 or TRBV12-4 to TRBJ2-1; D is possibly TRBD1 or TRBD2 (6 bases each). V was cut by 7 bases and J by 6 bases, with 16 bases left in between. This CDR3 has 14 amino acids.

This clonotype was recorded at least ten times. V is TRBV29-1 and J is TRBJ2-3, with TRBD2 identical over 7 bases. The germline CDR1 and CDR2 sequences are SQVTM and ANQGSEA. The length of the CDR3 is 14 residues. Losses at the gene ends were 6 bases for V and 3 bases for J; bases not matched to a gene: 9. DNA for the CDR3: TGCAGCGTGGGAGTTAGCGGGCCGACAGATACGCAGTATTTT. Its protein product is CSVGVSGPTDTQYF.

J is TRBJ2-1 and V is TRBV14; the D gene is possibly TRBD2 (6 bases). Deletions cut 5 bases from V and 9 bases from J, with 20 bases between. The V gene's germline CDR1 is SGHDN and CDR2 FVKESK. This CDR3 contains 15 residues. CDR3 sequence (DNA): TGTGCCAGCAGCAACGAGGGACTGCCAGAAAGTGAGCAGTTCTTC. It is translated as CASSNEGLPESEQFF.